These 14 T cell receptor beta chains share one sample of origin, sequenced in a study of CD8+CD57+ T cells in acquired aplastic anemia. The study profiled TCR beta VDJ and CDR3 using genomic DNA as template. MiXCR was run by TCRdb on the reads, yielding one entry per CDR3 protein. The repertoire holds 200,000 or so distinct CDR3 sequences, with 64% as singletons. Sequencing input: sorted CD4+, CD8+, or CD8+CD57+ T cells (not recorded which) from PBMCs. These receptors were taken from a human donor with severe aplastic anemia or a healthy control (not recorded which).

The gene calls are TRBV27 and TRBJ1-1, with a tentative D call TRBD1 (6 bases). V gave up 6 bases and J gave up 4 bases, with 12 bases separating them. Per germline, CDR1 MNHEY and CDR2 SMNVEV (reference sequence). There are 13 residues in the CDR3. CDR3 in amino acids: CASRGGGLTEAFF. The CDR3, as DNA: TGTGCCAGCAGAGGGGGGGGTCTCACTGAAGCTTTCTTT.

This chain joins TRBV7-2 and TRBJ2-4, with 7 nucleotides matching TRBD1. The CDR3 extends over 17 amino acids. In germline, CDR1 is SGHTA, CDR2 FQGNSA. The V and J ends lost 6 bases and 1 base, in that order; junction bases with no gene match: 12. CDR3 in amino acids: CASRSGTAPFAKNIQYF. As DNA, the CDR3 is TGTGCCAGCAGATCCGGGACAGCGCCCTTCGCCAAAAACATTCAGTACTTC. The entire variable domain, with the rest obtained from reference TRBV7-2 and TRBJ2-4, is as follows: GAGVSQSPSNKVTEKGKDVELRCDPISGHTALYWYRQSLGQGLEFLIYFQGNSAPDKSGLPSDRFSAERTGGSVSTLTIQRTQQEDSAVYLCASRSGTAPFAKNIQYFGAGTRLSVL.

This chain links TRBV2 with TRBJ2-1; 12 nucleotides line up with TRBD2. From germline, CDR1 is SNHLY and CDR2 FYNNEI. The CDR3 is 15 residues long. The ends lost 6 bases at V and 4 bases at J; junction bases unmatched: 4. CDR3 residues: CASRLGLAGYNEQFF. CDR3 DNA: TGTGCCAGCAGGTTAGGACTAGCGGGGTACAATGAGCAGTTCTTC.

The chain is built from TRBV5-4 and TRBJ2-7; 9 nucleotides match TRBD1. Germline CDR1 SGHNT, CDR2 YYREEE (reference sequence). This CDR3 has 16 residues. The trim removed 1 base at V and 4 bases at J, leaving 9 bases unmatched. The DNA for the CDR3 is TGTGCCAGCAGCTTGTACGAGGGGACAGGGAGTTACGAGCAGTACTTC. Its translation: CASSLYEGTGSYEQYF.

This clonotype was seen only a few times. The chain carries TRBV10-3 and TRBJ1-1; 9 nucleotides align to TRBD1. After removal of 6 bases from V and 8 bases from J, the junction contained 16 bases not matched to a gene. This CDR3 spans 16 amino acids. Germline V lookup: CDR1 ENHRY, CDR2 SYGVKD. For the CDR3, the DNA is TGTGCCATCAGCCCTTCACAGGGGGCGAAGTTAAGGGAAGCTTTCTTT. It specifies CAISPSQGAKLREAFF.

The chain combines TRBV5-1 with TRBJ2-7; tentatively, D is TRBD1 (5 bases). There are 14 residues in the CDR3. The germline V and J ends were trimmed by 3 bases and 1 base, with 11 bases remaining between them. CDR1 is SGHRS and CDR2 is YFSETQ in the germline V gene. Here the CDR3 reads CASSSQGGSYEQYF. CDR3 coding DNA: TGCGCCAGCAGCTCTCAGGGTGGGTCCTACGAGCAGTACTTC.

The rearrangement links TRBV7-2 to TRBJ1-2; 7 bases are a match to TRBD1. The length of the CDR3 is 15 residues. The germline gives CDR1 SGHTA, CDR2 FQGNSA. Trimming at V came to 5 bases and at J to 0 bases, leaving 6 bases not matched to a gene. CDR3 protein: CASSLRDSSNYGYTF. For the CDR3, the DNA is TGTGCCAGCAGCCTCCGGGACAGTTCTAACTATGGCTACACCTTC. The whole variable domain, remainder taken from reference TRBV7-2 and TRBJ1-2, is GAGVSQSPSNKVTEKGKDVELRCDPISGHTALYWYRQSLGQGLEFLIYFQGNSAPDKSGLPSDRFSAERTGGSVSTLTIQRTQQEDSAVYLCASSLRDSSNYGYTFGSGTRLTVV.

The genes are TRBV20-1 and TRBJ2-7, with TRBD2 matching over 14 bases. Germline-derived CDR1 and CDR2 are DFQATT and SNEGSKA (reference sequence). J was trimmed by 4 bases and V by 2 bases; bases with no gene match: 4. The CDR3 sequence is 15 residues long. CDR3 in amino acids: CSARPGTSGGYEQYF. The CDR3 region has the DNA TGCAGTGCTAGACCGGGGACTAGCGGGGGATACGAGCAGTACTTC.

This clonotype occurred many times. The chain uses TRBV7-8 and TRBJ1-2; 7 bases align to TRBD1. The germline CDR1 and CDR2 sequences are SGHVS and FQNEAQ. With V trimmed by 3 bases and J by 4 bases, 8 bases remained unmatched. CDR3 length: 15 residues. The CDR3 loop is CASSLTRQGGYGYTF. The CDR3 coding sequence is TGTGCCAGCAGCTTGACGAGACAGGGCGGCTATGGCTACACCTTC.

The chain is built from TRBV12-3 or TRBV12-4 and TRBJ1-4, with 8 bases identical to TRBD1. This CDR3 is 14 amino acids long. Trimming at V came to 6 bases and at J to 8 bases, leaving 8 bases not matched to a gene. The chain's CDR3 is CASRRTGIGEKLFF. In nucleotides, the CDR3 is TGTGCCAGCAGACGGACAGGGATAGGGGAAAAACTGTTTTTT.

The genes are TRBV7-6 and TRBJ2-7; 8 bases are a match to TRBD2. V lost 5 bases to trimming and J lost 7 bases; unmatched junction nucleotides: 13. CDR3 length equals 15 residues. Germline lookup yields CDR1 SGHVS and CDR2 FNYEAQ. CDR3 region: CASSPEGGGTWEQYF. In DNA, the CDR3 is TGTGCCAGCAGCCCAGAGGGCGGGGGGACGTGGGAGCAGTACTTC.

This clonotype was counted ten times or more. V usage is TRBV6-4 and J usage is TRBJ1-1, with D perhaps matching TRBD1 (5 bases). CDR3 length: 13 amino acids. Trimming shortened V by 4 bases and J by 2 bases, and 8 bases separated the two germline ends. In germline, CDR1 is MRHNA, CDR2 SNTAGT. CDR3 in DNA: TGTGCCAGCAGTGTCCGGGACAACACTGAAGCTTTCTTT. This codes for CASSVRDNTEAFF.

The chain carries TRBV19 and TRBJ1-2; D is perhaps TRBD1 (5 bases). V was shortened by 3 bases and J by 3 bases, with 17 bases between the two germline ends. From germline, CDR1 is LNHDA and CDR2 SQIVND (reference sequence). This CDR3 has 16 residues. The CDR3: CASSMRTRRVHYGYTF. CDR3 nucleotide sequence: TGTGCCAGTAGTATGAGGACACGCCGAGTCCACTATGGCTACACCTTC.

In this sample, this clonotype turned up many times. This chain connects TRBV14 to TRBJ2-7; perhaps TRBD2 as D (7 bases). This CDR3 has 15 residues. Trimming removed 4 bases at V and 6 bases at J, with 19 bases between. CDR1 and CDR2 from the germline V gene are SGHDN and FVKESK. The CDR3 sequence is CASSLHRGAPLEQYF. The CDR3 region has the DNA TGTGCCAGCAGCCTACACCGGGGGGCCCCGCTCGAGCAGTACTTC.